This T cell receptor beta chain came from a study of CD8 T cells in ankylosing spondylitis. There are many counts of this clonotype. Germline V gene lookup returns CDR1 MNHNS and CDR2 SASEGT. The CDR3 runs to 11 residues. V was shortened by 6 bases and J by 8 bases, with 7 bases between the two germline ends. TCRdb redid the calling of the 5' RACE reads with MiXCR, one entry per CDR3 protein. The table records 300,000 to 400,000 distinct CDR3 sequences, 20% of them present only once. The TCR was taken from a male donor with ankylosing spondylitis or in good health (not recorded which). The V gene is TRBV6-1, the J gene TRBJ2-2; D is undetermined. The source material was blood, either unsorted or a sorted T cell fraction (not recorded which). CDR3 nucleotide sequence: TGTGCCAGCAGCGTCTCAGGGGAGCTGTTTTTT. This gives the protein CASSVSGELFF.